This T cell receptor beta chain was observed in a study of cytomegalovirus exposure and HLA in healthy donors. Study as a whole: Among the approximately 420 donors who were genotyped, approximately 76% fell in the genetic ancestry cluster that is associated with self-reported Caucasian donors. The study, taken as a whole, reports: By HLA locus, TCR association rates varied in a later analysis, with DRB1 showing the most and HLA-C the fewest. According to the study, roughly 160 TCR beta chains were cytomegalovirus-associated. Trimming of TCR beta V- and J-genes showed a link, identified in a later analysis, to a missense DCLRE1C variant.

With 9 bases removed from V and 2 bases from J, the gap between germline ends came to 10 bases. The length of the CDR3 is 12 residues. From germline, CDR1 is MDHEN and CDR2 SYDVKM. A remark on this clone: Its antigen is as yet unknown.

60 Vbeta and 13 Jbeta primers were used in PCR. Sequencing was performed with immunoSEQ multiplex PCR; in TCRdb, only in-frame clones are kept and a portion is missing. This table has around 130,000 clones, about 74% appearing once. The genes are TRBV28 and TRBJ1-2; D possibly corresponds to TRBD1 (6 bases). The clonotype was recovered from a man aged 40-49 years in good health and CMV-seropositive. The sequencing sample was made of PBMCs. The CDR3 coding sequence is TGTGCCAGTAGACAGGCCAACTATGGCTACACCTTC. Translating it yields CASRQANYGYTF.